These T cell receptor beta chains were read from a single sample in a study of siplizumab effects on memory and regulatory T cells. Sequencing was performed with immunoSEQ multiplex PCR; in TCRdb, only in-frame clones are kept and a portion is missing. Among approximately 110,000 clones, about 91% were seen once, and the ten largest hold more than 0.65%. Sequenced input: Tregs sorted from blood. These receptors came from a human donor in good health. Both conserved end residues are part of each CDR3. D genes are given only for firm matches. Clone size is given for some rows only: seen once, a few or many times, or a class if the clone is expanded.

j_gene: TRBJ2-7
v_gene: TRBV29-1
d_gene: TRBD2
abundance: NA
CDR3aa: CSVFIGGSGYEQYF
CDR3nt: TGCAGCGTTTTCATTGGAGGTAGCGGGTACGAGCAGTACTTC

j_gene: TRBJ1-4
v_gene: TRBV6-1
d_gene: NA
abundance: NA
CDR3aa: CATAVGTNNEKLFF
CDR3nt: TGTGCCACCGCCGTAGGGACGAATAATGAAAAACTGTTTTTT

j_gene: TRBJ2-2
v_gene: TRBV10-3
d_gene: TRBD2
abundance: NA
CDR3aa: CASGRNTGELFF
CDR3nt: TGTGCCAGCGGGAGGAACACCGGGGAGCTGTTTTTT

j_gene: TRBJ1-1
v_gene: TRBV19
d_gene: TRBD1
abundance: NA
CDR3aa: CASSMEAGGIEAFF
CDR3nt: TGTGCCAGTAGTATGGAGGCAGGGGGCATTGAAGCTTTCTTT

j_gene: TRBJ2-2
v_gene: TRBV6-4
d_gene: NA
abundance: NA
CDR3aa: CASSKRGSTGELFF
CDR3nt: TGTGCCAGCAGTAAACGCGGATCCACCGGGGAGCTGTTTTTT

j_gene: TRBJ2-7
v_gene: TRBV9
d_gene: TRBD1
abundance: NA
CDR3aa: CASSVGGQGSYEQYF
CDR3nt: TGTGCCAGCAGCGTAGGCGGACAGGGCTCCTACGAGCAGTACTTC

j_gene: TRBJ2-7
v_gene: TRBV10-3
d_gene: TRBD1
abundance: NA
CDR3aa: CAISRDRDYEQYF
CDR3nt: TGTGCCATCAGTCGGGACAGGGACTACGAGCAGTACTTC

j_gene: TRBJ2-7
v_gene: TRBV5-4
d_gene: NA
abundance: few
CDR3aa: CASSWVGAYEQYF
CDR3nt: TGTGCCAGCAGCTGGGTGGGAGCCTACGAGCAGTACTTC

j_gene: TRBJ1-2
v_gene: TRBV6-6
d_gene: TRBD1
abundance: NA
CDR3aa: CASSNRGPGYTF
CDR3nt: TGTGCCAGCAGTAACAGGGGACCGGGCTACACCTTC

j_gene: TRBJ1-4
v_gene: TRBV18
d_gene: NA
abundance: once
CDR3aa: CASSPGNEKLFF
CDR3nt: TGTGCCAGCTCACCAGGGAATGAAAAACTGTTTTTT

j_gene: TRBJ2-4
v_gene: TRBV7-2
d_gene: NA
abundance: NA
CDR3aa: CASSLGGRGVGIQYF
CDR3nt: TGTGCCAGCAGCTTAGGCGGCAGGGGAGTCGGCATTCAGTACTTC

j_gene: TRBJ2-1
v_gene: TRBV9
d_gene: NA
abundance: NA
CDR3aa: CASSVGTANNEQFF
CDR3nt: TGTGCCAGCAGCGTCGGGACCGCAAACAATGAGCAGTTCTTC

j_gene: TRBJ2-7
v_gene: TRBV7-3
d_gene: NA
abundance: NA
CDR3aa: CASSLDSGIYEQYF
CDR3nt: TGTGCCAGCAGCTTAGATTCTGGAATCTACGAGCAGTACTTC

j_gene: TRBJ2-3
v_gene: TRBV7-9
d_gene: NA
abundance: NA
CDR3aa: CASSLGGRDPDTQYF
CDR3nt: TGTGCCAGCAGCTTAGGGGGCAGGGATCCGGATACGCAGTATTTT

j_gene: TRBJ1-5
v_gene: TRBV6-1
d_gene: NA
abundance: NA
CDR3aa: CASSALGQGASNQPQHF
CDR3nt: TGTGCCAGCAGTGCCCTTGGGCAGGGCGCTAGCAATCAGCCCCAGCATTTT

j_gene: TRBJ2-5
v_gene: TRBV5-1
d_gene: TRBD1
abundance: NA
CDR3aa: CASSLNRGGETQYF
CDR3nt: TGCGCCAGCAGCTTGAACAGGGGTGGAGAGACCCAGTACTTC

j_gene: TRBJ2-1
v_gene: TRBV29-1
d_gene: NA
abundance: NA
CDR3aa: CSAQRYNEQFF
CDR3nt: TGCAGCGCCCAACGTTACAATGAGCAGTTCTTC

j_gene: TRBJ1-3
v_gene: TRBV19
d_gene: NA
abundance: NA
CDR3aa: CASSIAGPRSSGNTIYF
CDR3nt: TGTGCCAGTAGTATAGCGGGGCCACGAAGCTCTGGAAACACCATATATTTT

j_gene: TRBJ2-2
v_gene: TRBV2
d_gene: NA
abundance: NA
CDR3aa: CASSEWAGGPGELFF
CDR3nt: TGTGCCAGCAGTGAATGGGCGGGTGGGCCCGGGGAGCTGTTTTTT

j_gene: TRBJ2-7
v_gene: TRBV5-6
d_gene: NA
abundance: NA
CDR3aa: CASSLGTYEQYF
CDR3nt: TGTGCCAGCAGCTTGGGGACCTACGAGCAGTACTTC

j_gene: TRBJ1-5
v_gene: TRBV7-9
d_gene: NA
abundance: NA
CDR3aa: CASSKAGGSSVKQPQHF
CDR3nt: TGTGCCAGCAGCAAAGCGGGGGGTAGTTCGGTAAAACAGCCCCAGCATTTT

j_gene: TRBJ2-3
v_gene: TRBV27
d_gene: TRBD2
abundance: NA
CDR3aa: CASRGLAGGEDTQYF
CDR3nt: TGTGCCAGCAGAGGACTAGCGGGGGGCGAGGATACGCAGTATTTT

j_gene: TRBJ1-1
v_gene: TRBV27
d_gene: NA
abundance: NA
CDR3aa: CASGLQWNTEAFF
CDR3nt: TGTGCCAGCGGACTTCAGTGGAACACTGAAGCTTTCTTT

j_gene: TRBJ2-7
v_gene: TRBV18
d_gene: NA
abundance: NA
CDR3aa: CASSGKDTSYEQYF
CDR3nt: TGTGCCAGCTCCGGGAAGGACACCTCCTACGAGCAGTACTTC

j_gene: TRBJ2-5
v_gene: TRBV5-1
d_gene: NA
abundance: NA
CDR3aa: CASSSLTGGKTQYF
CDR3nt: TGCGCCAGCAGCTCCCTGACTGGGGGGAAGACCCAGTACTTC

j_gene: TRBJ2-3
v_gene: TRBV5-1
d_gene: NA
abundance: NA
CDR3aa: CASSPGDLVTDTQYF
CDR3nt: TGCGCCAGCAGTCCCGGGGACTTGGTCACAGATACGCAGTATTTT

j_gene: TRBJ2-3
v_gene: TRBV7-9
d_gene: NA
abundance: NA
CDR3aa: CASRSGRRNTQYF
CDR3nt: TGTGCCAGCAGATCAGGGAGGAGGAATACGCAGTATTTT

j_gene: TRBJ2-1
v_gene: TRBV19
d_gene: TRBD2
abundance: NA
CDR3aa: CASGDNLSGRYNEQFF
CDR3nt: TGTGCCAGTGGAGATAACTTGAGCGGGAGGTACAATGAGCAGTTCTTC

j_gene: TRBJ2-5
v_gene: TRBV20-1
d_gene: NA
abundance: NA
CDR3aa: CSGGAGETQYF
CDR3nt: TGCAGTGGGGGGGCAGGGGAGACCCAGTACTTC

j_gene: TRBJ1-3
v_gene: TRBV2
d_gene: NA
abundance: NA
CDR3aa: CASSEAIWEGQSNAGNTIYF
CDR3nt: TGTGCCAGCAGTGAAGCGATTTGGGAAGGACAGTCCAACGCTGGAAACACCATATATTTT

j_gene: TRBJ1-3
v_gene: TRBV25-1
d_gene: NA
abundance: NA
CDR3aa: CASSEYVSGNTIYF
CDR3nt: TGTGCCAGCAGTGAATACGTCTCTGGAAACACCATATATTTT

j_gene: TRBJ1-2
v_gene: TRBV2
d_gene: TRBD1
abundance: NA
CDR3aa: CASSSGQGRGNYGYTF
CDR3nt: TGTGCCAGCAGCTCCGGACAGGGACGGGGTAACTATGGCTACACCTTC

j_gene: TRBJ1-6
v_gene: TRBV12-5
d_gene: TRBD1
abundance: NA
CDR3aa: CASGTGQGSSPLHF
CDR3nt: TGTGCTAGTGGGACGGGACAGGGTAGTTCACCCCTCCACTTT

j_gene: TRBJ2-3
v_gene: TRBV5-1
d_gene: TRBD1
abundance: NA
CDR3aa: CASSSGTASSTDTQYF
CDR3nt: TGCGCCAGCAGCTCTGGGACAGCCTCTAGCACAGATACGCAGTATTTT

j_gene: TRBJ1-3
v_gene: TRBV6-6
d_gene: NA
abundance: NA
CDR3aa: CASSYPPAGGNTIYF
CDR3nt: TGTGCCAGCAGTTACCCTCCCGCGGGGGGAAACACCATATATTTT

j_gene: TRBJ2-7
v_gene: TRBV5-6
d_gene: NA
abundance: NA
CDR3aa: CASSLDRYEQYF
CDR3nt: TGTGCCAGCAGCTTGGACCGCTACGAGCAGTACTTC

j_gene: TRBJ2-5
v_gene: TRBV18
d_gene: NA
abundance: once
CDR3aa: CASSSQETQYF
CDR3nt: TGTGCCAGCTCATCTCAAGAGACCCAGTACTTC

j_gene: TRBJ1-1
v_gene: TRBV6-4
d_gene: NA
abundance: once
CDR3aa: CASRRRTDIPTEAFF
CDR3nt: TGTGCCAGCAGGAGGAGGACAGACATCCCCACTGAAGCTTTCTTT

j_gene: TRBJ2-7
v_gene: TRBV7-6
d_gene: TRBD1
abundance: NA
CDR3aa: CASSNRQGPGEQYF
CDR3nt: TGTGCCAGCAGCAACAGACAGGGCCCCGGAGAGCAGTACTTC

j_gene: TRBJ1-2
v_gene: TRBV6-1
d_gene: NA
abundance: NA
CDR3aa: CASSEGGYGYTF
CDR3nt: TGTGCCAGCAGTGAAGGGGGCTATGGCTACACCTTC

j_gene: TRBJ2-7
v_gene: TRBV5-1
d_gene: TRBD1
abundance: NA
CDR3aa: CASSLGPGQGYEQYF
CDR3nt: TGCGCCAGCAGCTTGGGACCGGGACAGGGCTACGAGCAGTACTTC

j_gene: TRBJ2-7
v_gene: TRBV6-1
d_gene: TRBD1
abundance: NA
CDR3aa: CASDRQGTSYEQYF
CDR3nt: TGTGCCAGCGATCGACAGGGGACCTCCTACGAGCAGTACTTC

j_gene: TRBJ1-5
v_gene: TRBV19
d_gene: NA
abundance: NA
CDR3aa: CASSIQGLGGQPQHF
CDR3nt: TGTGCCAGTAGTATACAGGGGCTGGGGGGGCAGCCCCAGCATTTT

j_gene: TRBJ2-5
v_gene: TRBV7-9
d_gene: TRBD1
abundance: NA
CDR3aa: CASSFRTGGYQETQYF
CDR3nt: TGTGCCAGCAGCTTCCGGACAGGGGGCTACCAAGAGACCCAGTACTTC

j_gene: TRBJ1-1
v_gene: TRBV6-5
d_gene: NA
abundance: NA
CDR3aa: CASSYSRGTEAFF
CDR3nt: TGTGCCAGCAGTTACTCGAGGGGCACTGAAGCTTTCTTT

j_gene: TRBJ2-1
v_gene: TRBV5-4
d_gene: NA
abundance: once
CDR3aa: CASSSRGPYNEQFF
CDR3nt: TGTGCCAGCAGCTCCCGGGGCCCCTACAATGAGCAGTTCTTC

j_gene: TRBJ1-2
v_gene: TRBV20-1
d_gene: NA
abundance: NA
CDR3aa: CSAREVRGYTF
CDR3nt: TGCAGTGCTAGAGAAGTTCGGGGCTACACCTTC

j_gene: TRBJ1-2
v_gene: TRBV7-9
d_gene: NA
abundance: NA
CDR3aa: CASSIQGDYGYTF
CDR3nt: TGTGCCAGCAGTATACAGGGAGACTATGGCTACACCTTC

j_gene: TRBJ1-3
v_gene: TRBV30
d_gene: NA
abundance: NA
CDR3aa: CAWSRLTSGNTIYF
CDR3nt: TGTGCCTGGAGTAGACTGACCTCTGGAAACACCATATATTTT

j_gene: TRBJ1-6
v_gene: TRBV6-5
d_gene: TRBD1
abundance: once
CDR3aa: CASSPTGLNSPLHF
CDR3nt: TGTGCCAGCAGCCCGACAGGGCTGAATTCACCCCTCCACTTT

j_gene: TRBJ1-1
v_gene: TRBV30
d_gene: NA
abundance: NA
CDR3aa: CAWSLRTEAFF
CDR3nt: TGTGCCTGGAGTTTACGAACTGAAGCTTTCTTT

j_gene: TRBJ2-7
v_gene: TRBV30
d_gene: TRBD2
abundance: once
CDR3aa: CAWSTRTSGSPSHEQYF
CDR3nt: TGTGCCTGGAGTACCCGGACTAGCGGGAGCCCTTCGCACGAGCAGTACTTC

j_gene: TRBJ2-7
v_gene: TRBV2
d_gene: NA
abundance: NA
CDR3aa: CATGADPYEQYF
CDR3nt: TGTGCCACCGGGGCCGATCCCTACGAGCAGTACTTC

j_gene: TRBJ1-2
v_gene: TRBV18
d_gene: NA
abundance: NA
CDR3aa: CASSPTAQGGGYTF
CDR3nt: TGTGCCAGCTCACCGACAGCACAGGGAGGAGGCTACACCTTC